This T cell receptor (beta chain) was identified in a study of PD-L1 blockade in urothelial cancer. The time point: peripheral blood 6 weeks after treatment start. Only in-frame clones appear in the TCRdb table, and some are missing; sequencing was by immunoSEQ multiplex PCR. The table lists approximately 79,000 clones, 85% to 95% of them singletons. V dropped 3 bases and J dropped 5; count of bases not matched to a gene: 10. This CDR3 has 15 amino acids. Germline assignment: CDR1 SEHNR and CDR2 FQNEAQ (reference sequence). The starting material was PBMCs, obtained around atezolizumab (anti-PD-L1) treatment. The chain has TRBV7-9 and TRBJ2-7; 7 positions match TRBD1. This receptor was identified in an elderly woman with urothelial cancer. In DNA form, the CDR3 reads TGTGCCAGCAGCTTCACCTCAGGGGGTGCGGACGAGCAGTACTTC. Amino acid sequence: CASSFTSGGADEQYF.